A selection of T cell receptor beta chains follows, all from one sample in a study of a mutant IDH1 vaccine in newly diagnosed glioma. Produced via immunoSEQ multiplex PCR; TCRdb's table is partial and in-frame only. The table includes over 45,000 clones, about 81% detected once. Their specific antigens are unknown. The sample was PBMCs, taken from a glioma patient whose treatment included an IDH1 peptide vaccine. The source of these receptors is a woman aged 50 to 60 with glioma. CDR3s include the opening cysteine and the closing phenylalanine or tryptophan. The D gene is left open where the match is weak. Where a row states a size, it is once, few, many or the class of an expanded clone; other rows omit it.

-	TRBV28	TRBJ1-4	once	TGTGCCAGCAGGGAGACCGGGACTAATGAAAAACTGTTTTTT	CASRETGTNEKLFF
-	TRBV19	TRBJ2-3	-	TGTGCCAGTAGTCAACAGGAGAGAGACACAGATACGCAGTATTTT	CASSQQERDTDTQYF
-	TRBV18	TRBJ1-2	-	TGTGCCAGCTCACCACTATCGAATCAGGGTTCCGGCTACACCTTC	CASSPLSNQGSGYTF
-	TRBV4-3	TRBJ2-3	-	TGCGCCAGCAGCCAATCTTGGGACGTCACAGATACGCAGTATTTT	CASSQSWDVTDTQYF
-	TRBV5-1	TRBJ1-4	-	TGCGCCAGCAGCTTGGACAGGGTTGTAGGTGAAAAACTGTTTTTT	CASSLDRVVGEKLFF
TRBD1	TRBV5-1	TRBJ2-1	-	TGCGCCAGCAGCAGGACAGGGGGCGGACGTGATGAGCAGTTCTTC	CASSRTGGGRDEQFF
-	TRBV4-3	TRBJ2-5	-	TGCGCCAGCAGCCAACTCCCAGGGGGGGAGACCCAGTACTTC	CASSQLPGGETQYF
TRBD2	TRBV7-2	TRBJ2-5	-	TGTGCCAGCAGTGTCCAGCGGGGGTCAGGAGAGACCCAGTACTTC	CASSVQRGSGETQYF
TRBD1	TRBV2	TRBJ2-5	-	TGTGCCAGCAGCAGGGGGTGGAAAGAGACCCAGTACTTC	CASSRGWKETQYF
-	TRBV7-2	TRBJ2-4	-	TGTGCCAGCAGCTTAATCCCGGGGATGGCCAAAAACATTCAGTACTTC	CASSLIPGMAKNIQYF
TRBD1	TRBV7-3	TRBJ2-3	-	TGTGCCAGCAGCTTACGGAGACCCGGACAGGGGGCAGATACGCAGTATTTT	CASSLRRPGQGADTQYF
TRBD2	TRBV7-9	TRBJ2-5	-	TGTGCCAGCAGCTCAAGGACTAGCGCGCAAGAGACCCAGTACTTC	CASSSRTSAQETQYF
TRBD1	TRBV14	TRBJ2-7	-	TGTGCCAGCAGCCAACGACAGGGGGCGAGGAACGAGCAGTACTTC	CASSQRQGARNEQYF
-	TRBV5-1	TRBJ2-2	few	TGCGCCAGCAGCTTACAAAGGCCCACCGGGGAGCTGTTTTTT	CASSLQRPTGELFF
TRBD1	TRBV30	TRBJ1-2	few	TGTGCCTTCCTCGACAGGGGGCATGATGGCTACACCTTC	CAFLDRGHDGYTF
TRBD1	TRBV9	TRBJ1-5	-	TGTGCCAGCAGCGTAGGACAGGGGTATCAGCCCCAGCATTTT	CASSVGQGYQPQHF
TRBD1	TRBV19	TRBJ2-5	-	TGTGCCAGTAGCGCGACAGGGTTCGAGACCCAGTACTTC	CASSATGFETQYF
TRBD1	TRBV7-9	TRBJ1-6	-	TGTGCCAGCAGTTTCCGGGACAGCCATAATTCACCCCTCCACTTT	CASSFRDSHNSPLHF
-	TRBV7-9	TRBJ1-2	once	TGTGCCAGCAGCTCGAGTTCTTATGGCTACACCTTC	CASSSSSYGYTF
-	TRBV20-1	TRBJ1-1	few	TGCAGTGCTAGCGCCGGGGCTGAAGCTTTCTTT	CSASAGAEAFF
-	TRBV30	TRBJ1-5	-	TGTGCCTGGAGTGTACGGCCCGGTACCAATCAGCCCCAGCATTTT	CAWSVRPGTNQPQHF
-	TRBV25-1	TRBJ2-7	-	TGTGCCAGCGGGGCTTGGGGGATCGTAGGCGAGCAGTACTTC	CASGAWGIVGEQYF
-	TRBV9	TRBJ1-4	-	TGTGCCAGCAGCGTAGGGGTGAAACAGAATGAAAAACTGTTTTTT	CASSVGVKQNEKLFF
-	TRBV5-4	TRBJ2-3	-	TGTGCCAGCAGCAACACAGATACGCAGTATTTT	CASSNTDTQYF
TRBD2	TRBV5-1	TRBJ2-5	-	TGCGCCAGCAGCGCTAGCGGGGTTCAAGAGACCCAGTACTTC	CASSASGVQETQYF
-	TRBV6-4	TRBJ2-2	-	TGTGCCAGCAGTGACTCCGCGGGGGCCCACACCGGGGAGCTGTTTTTT	CASSDSAGAHTGELFF
-	TRBV11-3	TRBJ1-1	-	TGTGCCAGCCGGAGGGGGGCGAACACTGAAGCTTTCTTT	CASRRGANTEAFF
-	TRBV9	TRBJ2-1	few	TGTGCCAGCGCCATCGGGGCCCTAACCCACAATGAGCAGTTCTTC	CASAIGALTHNEQFF
-	TRBV19	TRBJ1-4	-	TGTGCCAGCAGTTTAGGTTGGGAAAATGAAAAACTGTTTTTT	CASSLGWENEKLFF
TRBD1	TRBV5-6	TRBJ1-6	-	TGTGCCAGCAGCGGAAACAGGGGGCGGATAAATTCCTATAATTCACCCCTCCACTTT	CASSGNRGRINSYNSPLHF
TRBD1	TRBV2	TRBJ1-1	-	TGTGCCAGCAGTGATCGGGCAGGGGGCACTGAAGCTTTCTTT	CASSDRAGGTEAFF
TRBD2	TRBV4-3	TRBJ2-3	-	TGCGCCAGCAGCCAAGCCTCGGGAGCGGGGGGGCCAGATACGCAGTATTTT	CASSQASGAGGPDTQYF
TRBD2	TRBV10-3	TRBJ2-1	-	TGTGCCATTCGGGGGGGGATTAACAATGAGCAGTTCTTC	CAIRGGINNEQFF
-	TRBV14	TRBJ1-1	-	TGTGCCAGCAGCCGGTATAGAAACACTGAAGCTTTCTTT	CASSRYRNTEAFF
TRBD2	TRBV5-1	TRBJ2-3	-	TGCGCCAGCAGCGCCGGACTAGAAACAGATACGCAGTATTTT	CASSAGLETDTQYF
TRBD1	TRBV19	TRBJ1-2	-	TGTGCCAGTAGCACAGGGGGCCAGGGCTACACCTTC	CASSTGGQGYTF
-	TRBV28	TRBJ1-1	-	TGTGCCAGCAGTGCCCCGACATGGGGAGGAACTGAAGCTTTCTTT	CASSAPTWGGTEAFF
-	TRBV27	TRBJ1-6	medium-sized	TGTGCCAGCAGTTTTGGGGTTTCACCCCTCCACTTT	CASSFGVSPLHF
TRBD1	TRBV6-5	TRBJ1-1	-	TGTGCCAGCAAAATGGGACAGGGGAACACTGAAGCTTTCTTT	CASKMGQGNTEAFF
TRBD1	TRBV29-1	TRBJ2-1	-	TGCAGCGGGCGAGGGACAGGGGGCTTAAATGAGCAGTTCTTC	CSGRGTGGLNEQFF
-	TRBV5-8	TRBJ1-3	-	TGTGCCAGCAGCTTGGACAGGCCTGGAAACACCATATATTTT	CASSLDRPGNTIYF
-	TRBV27	TRBJ1-5	once	TGTGCCAGCAGTCAGTCCAGAAGCAATCAGCCCCAGCATTTT	CASSQSRSNQPQHF
-	TRBV19	TRBJ1-6	-	TGTGCCAGTAACCAGTTAGACAATTCACCCCTCCACTTT	CASNQLDNSPLHF
-	TRBV15	TRBJ1-6	once	TGTGCCACCAGCAGAGTTGATTCACCCCTCCACTTT	CATSRVDSPLHF
-	TRBV30	TRBJ1-2	few	TGTGCCTGGAGGCCCCGGGGCCTTAACTATGGCTACACCTTC	CAWRPRGLNYGYTF
-	TRBV7-2	TRBJ2-7	-	TGTGCCAGCAGCACACAACCTGGGGTCGAGCAGTACTTC	CASSTQPGVEQYF
-	TRBV5-1	TRBJ1-4	-	TGCGCCAGCGGAACAGGAGGGGCTCCTAATGAAAAACTGTTTTTT	CASGTGGAPNEKLFF
-	TRBV9	TRBJ1-1	few	TGTGCCAGCAGCGTAGCATGGAGGAACACTGAAGCTTTCTTT	CASSVAWRNTEAFF
TRBD1	TRBV6-1	TRBJ1-2	-	TGTGCCAGCAGTGTACAAATGGGACAGTACTATGGCTACACCTTC	CASSVQMGQYYGYTF
-	TRBV5-6	TRBJ1-6	-	TGTGCCAGCAGCTTGCAACGTCCGGGGGCCTTTTCACCCCTCCACTTT	CASSLQRPGAFSPLHF
TRBD1	TRBV2	TRBJ2-2	-	TGTGCCAGCAGCTACCTGGGGACAGGGGGTTATACCGGGGAGCTGTTTTTT	CASSYLGTGGYTGELFF
TRBD1	TRBV7-4	TRBJ2-3	-	TGTGCCAGCAGCGACAGGGGAGGACACACAGATACGCAGTATTTT	CASSDRGGHTDTQYF
-	TRBV15	TRBJ2-7	-	TGTGCCACCAGCACCCCGGGGAAGGGGAAGTCCTACGAGCAGTACTTC	CATSTPGKGKSYEQYF
-	TRBV7-2	TRBJ2-7	-	TGTGCCAGCAGCCCAGGGCTCTTCTACGAGCAGTACTTC	CASSPGLFYEQYF
TRBD1	TRBV28	TRBJ1-2	-	TGTGCCAGCAGCCGGACAGGGTCAGGGGGCTACACCTTC	CASSRTGSGGYTF
TRBD1	TRBV4-1	TRBJ2-7	-	TGCGCCAGCAGTCTATCCGGAGGGACAGGGATGTCCTACGAGCAGTACTTC	CASSLSGGTGMSYEQYF
-	TRBV19	TRBJ1-3	once	TGTGCCAGTAGTACAGGACTCTCTGGAAACACCATATATTTT	CASSTGLSGNTIYF
-	TRBV6-6	TRBJ1-1	-	TGTGCCAGCAGTTACGGAAGGGTGAGGTTGAACACTGAAGCTTTCTTT	CASSYGRVRLNTEAFF
-	TRBV5-4	TRBJ2-4	-	TGTGCCAGCAGCTCCCCACAGGGAGGCATTCAGTACTTC	CASSSPQGGIQYF
-	TRBV2	TRBJ1-2	-	TGTGCCAGCAGGGCAGTCTATGGCTACACCTTC	CASRAVYGYTF